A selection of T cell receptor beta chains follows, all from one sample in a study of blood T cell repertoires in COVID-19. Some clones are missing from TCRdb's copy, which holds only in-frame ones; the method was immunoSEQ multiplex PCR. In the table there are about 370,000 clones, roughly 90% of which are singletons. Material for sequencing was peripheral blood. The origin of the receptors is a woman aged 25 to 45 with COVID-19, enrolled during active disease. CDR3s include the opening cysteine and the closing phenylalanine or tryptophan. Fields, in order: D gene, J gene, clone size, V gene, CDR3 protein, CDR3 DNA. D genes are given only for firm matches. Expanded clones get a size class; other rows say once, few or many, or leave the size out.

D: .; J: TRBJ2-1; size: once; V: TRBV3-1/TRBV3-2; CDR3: CASSQFLLLAPNEQFF; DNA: TGTGCCAGCAGCCAATTCCTCCTATTAGCTCCCAATGAGCAGTTCTTC
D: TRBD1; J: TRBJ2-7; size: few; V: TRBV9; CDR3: CASSSSPGQGYEQYF; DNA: TGTGCCAGCAGCTCCTCACCGGGACAGGGGTACGAGCAGTACTTC
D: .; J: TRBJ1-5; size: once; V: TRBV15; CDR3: CATSRPGPSAQPQHF; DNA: TGTGCCACCAGCCGACCTGGCCCCTCAGCGCAGCCCCAGCATTTT
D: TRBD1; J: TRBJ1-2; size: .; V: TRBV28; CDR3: CASSPGQGATYGYTF; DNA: TGTGCCAGCAGTCCGGGACAGGGGGCGACCTATGGCTACACCTTC
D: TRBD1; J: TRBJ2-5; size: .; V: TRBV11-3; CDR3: CASSGTGQETQYF; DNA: TGTGCCAGCAGCGGGACAGGCCAAGAGACCCAGTACTTC
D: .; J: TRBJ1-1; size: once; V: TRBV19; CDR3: CASSWGGTSPKNTEAFF; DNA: TGTGCCAGTAGTTGGGGGGGCACAAGTCCCAAGAACACTGAAGCTTTCTTT
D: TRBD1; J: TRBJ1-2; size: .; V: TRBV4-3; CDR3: CASSQDPGQGIYGYTF; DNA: TGCGCCAGCAGCCAAGATCCGGGACAGGGGATCTATGGCTACACCTTC
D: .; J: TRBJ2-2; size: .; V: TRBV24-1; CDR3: CATSSARVGGELFF; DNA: TGTGCCACCAGCTCTGCCCGGGTGGGCGGGGAGCTGTTTTTT
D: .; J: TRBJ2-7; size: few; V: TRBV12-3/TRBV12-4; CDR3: CASTFIGEEQYF; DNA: TGTGCCAGCACTTTTATTGGGGAGGAGCAGTACTTC
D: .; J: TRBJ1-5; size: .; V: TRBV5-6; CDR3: CASSFGGRAGQPQHF; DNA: TGTGCCAGCAGCTTCGGGGGAAGGGCTGGCCAGCCCCAGCATTTT
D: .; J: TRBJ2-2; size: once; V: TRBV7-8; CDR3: CASSLSYANTGELFF; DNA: TGTGCCAGCAGCTTATCCTACGCGAACACCGGGGAGCTGTTTTTT
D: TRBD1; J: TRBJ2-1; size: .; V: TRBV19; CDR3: CASSMRTGNNEQFF; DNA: TGTGCCAGTAGTATGAGGACAGGGAACAATGAGCAGTTCTTC
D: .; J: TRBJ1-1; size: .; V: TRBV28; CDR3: CASSPPRYTEAFF; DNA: TGTGCCAGCAGTCCCCCGAGGTACACTGAAGCTTTCTTT
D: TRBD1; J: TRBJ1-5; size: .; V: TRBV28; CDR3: CASSLLTGDQPQHF; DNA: TGTGCCAGCAGTTTATTGACAGGGGACCAGCCCCAGCATTTT
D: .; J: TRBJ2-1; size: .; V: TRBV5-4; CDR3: CASSSARDGGYNEQFF; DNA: TGTGCCAGCAGCTCCGCCCGCGACGGGGGATACAATGAGCAGTTCTTC
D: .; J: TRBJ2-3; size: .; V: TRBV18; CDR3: CASSVGTPGIDTQYF; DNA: TGTGCCAGCTCCGTCGGGACTCCGGGCATCGATACGCAGTATTTT
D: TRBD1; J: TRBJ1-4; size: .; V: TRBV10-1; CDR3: CASSDGGTGDEKLFF; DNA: TGCGCCAGCAGCGACGGCGGAACAGGGGATGAAAAACTGTTTTTT
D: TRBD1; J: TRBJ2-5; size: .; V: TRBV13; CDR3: CASSTGQGGITQETQYF; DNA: TGTGCCAGCAGCACCGGACAGGGAGGTATCACGCAAGAGACCCAGTACTTC
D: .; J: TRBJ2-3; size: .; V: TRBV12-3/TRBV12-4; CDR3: CASSYFTDTQYF; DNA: TGTGCCAGCAGTTACTTCACAGATACGCAGTATTTT
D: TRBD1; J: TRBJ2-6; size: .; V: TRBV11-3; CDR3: CASSPSDRVGANVLTF; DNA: TGTGCCAGCAGCCCCTCGGACAGGGTCGGGGCCAACGTCCTGACTTTC
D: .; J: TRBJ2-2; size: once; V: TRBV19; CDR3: CASSIGLAVTGELFF; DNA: TGTGCCAGTAGTATAGGCCTAGCTGTCACCGGGGAGCTGTTTTTT
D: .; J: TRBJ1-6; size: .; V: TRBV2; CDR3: CASMADTLSSPLHF; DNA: TGTGCCAGCATGGCGGACACCTTGAGTTCACCCCTCCACTTT
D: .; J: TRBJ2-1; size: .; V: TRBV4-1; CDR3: CASSHPSGDSPFF; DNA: TGCGCCAGCAGCCACCCCTCGGGGGACTCACCGTTCTTC
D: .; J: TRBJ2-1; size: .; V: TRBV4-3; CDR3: CASSQAVNEQFF; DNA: TGCGCCAGCAGCCAAGCCGTCAATGAGCAGTTCTTC
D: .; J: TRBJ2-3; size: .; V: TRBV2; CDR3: CASSLTGGGTDTQYF; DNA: TGTGCCAGCAGCCTAACTGGCGGGGGCACAGATACGCAGTATTTT
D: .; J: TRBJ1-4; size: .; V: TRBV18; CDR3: CASSPGGVPRGLFF; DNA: TGTGCCAGCTCACCCGGGGGAGTTCCCAGAGGGCTGTTTTTT
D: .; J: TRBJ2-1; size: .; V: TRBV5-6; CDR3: CASSRGTVSYNEQFF; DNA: TGTGCCAGCAGCCGCGGGACTGTATCTTACAATGAGCAGTTCTTC
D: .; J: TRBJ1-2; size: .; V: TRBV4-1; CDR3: CASSPRWQGGNYGYTF; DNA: TGCGCCAGCAGCCCCAGATGGCAGGGAGGTAACTATGGCTACACCTTC
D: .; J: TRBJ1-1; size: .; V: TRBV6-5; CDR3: CASSYSMGAVNTEAFF; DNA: TGTGCCAGCAGTTACTCTATGGGAGCGGTGAACACTGAAGCTTTCTTT
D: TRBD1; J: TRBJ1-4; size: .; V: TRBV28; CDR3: CASWEGQGASGLFF; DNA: TGTGCCAGCTGGGAGGGACAGGGGGCATCGGGACTGTTTTTT
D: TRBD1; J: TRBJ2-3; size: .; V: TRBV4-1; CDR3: CASSLIPDRGTDTQYF; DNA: TGCGCCAGCAGCCTTATACCGGACAGGGGCACAGATACGCAGTATTTT
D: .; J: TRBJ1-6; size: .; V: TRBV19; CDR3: CASTGGDGSPLHF; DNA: TGTGCCAGTACGGGCGGGGACGGTTCACCCCTCCACTTT
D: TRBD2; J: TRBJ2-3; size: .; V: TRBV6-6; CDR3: CASSYSGGGNTQYF; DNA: TGTGCCAGCAGTTACTCCGGGGGGGGGAATACGCAGTATTTT
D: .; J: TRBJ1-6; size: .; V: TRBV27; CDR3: CASRSGQSYNSPLHF; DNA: TGTGCCAGCAGGAGCGGACAGTCATATAATTCACCCCTCCACTTT
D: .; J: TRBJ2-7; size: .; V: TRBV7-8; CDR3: CASSLSSGTGNSYEQYF; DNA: TGTGCCAGCAGCTTAAGCTCTGGTACAGGGAATTCCTACGAGCAGTACTTC
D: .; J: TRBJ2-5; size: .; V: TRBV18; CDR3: CASSTGSRETQYF; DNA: TGTGCCAGCTCAACAGGGTCCCGGGAGACCCAGTACTTC
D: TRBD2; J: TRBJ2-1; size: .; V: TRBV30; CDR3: CAWSARGGSGGAQFF; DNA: TGTGCCTGGAGCGCAAGGGGCGGGAGTGGGGGTGCGCAGTTCTTC
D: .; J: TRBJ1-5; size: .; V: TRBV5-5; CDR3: CASSLEQYSNQPQHF; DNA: TGTGCCAGCAGCTTGGAACAGTATAGCAATCAGCCCCAGCATTTT
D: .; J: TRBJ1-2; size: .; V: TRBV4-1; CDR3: CASSQAESGQSFSGYTF; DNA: TGCGCCAGCAGCCAAGCTGAGTCGGGACAAAGCTTCTCTGGCTACACCTTC
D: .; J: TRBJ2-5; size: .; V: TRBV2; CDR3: CATTGSQETQYF; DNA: TGTGCCACCACAGGGTCACAAGAGACCCAGTACTTC
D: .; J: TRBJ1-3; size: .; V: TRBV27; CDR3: CASRGANSGNTIYF; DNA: TGTGCCAGCAGAGGGGCCAACTCTGGAAACACCATATATTTT
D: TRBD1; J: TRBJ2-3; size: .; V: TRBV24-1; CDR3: CATSDAGGKVDTQYF; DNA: TGTGCCACCAGTGATGCAGGGGGAAAGGTAGATACGCAGTATTTT
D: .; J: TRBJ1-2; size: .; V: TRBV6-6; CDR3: CASSHRVNYGYTF; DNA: TGTGCCAGCAGCCACCGGGTAAACTATGGCTACACCTTC
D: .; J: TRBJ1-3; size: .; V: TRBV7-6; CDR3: CASSKGRTGNTIYF; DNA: TGTGCCAGCAGCAAAGGCAGGACTGGAAACACCATATATTTT
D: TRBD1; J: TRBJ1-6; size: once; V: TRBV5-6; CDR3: CASSFLRDRGRSSPLHF; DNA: TGTGCCAGCAGCTTTCTCCGGGACAGGGGGCGAAGTTCACCCCTCCACTTT
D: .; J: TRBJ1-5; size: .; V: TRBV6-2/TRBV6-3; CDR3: CASSYSISGYSNQPQHF; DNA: TGTGCCAGCAGTTACTCGATTTCAGGCTATAGCAATCAGCCCCAGCATTTT
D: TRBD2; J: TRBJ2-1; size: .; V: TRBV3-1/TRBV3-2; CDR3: CASSQDWRETNEQFF; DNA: TGTGCCAGCAGCCAAGATTGGCGGGAGACGAATGAGCAGTTCTTC
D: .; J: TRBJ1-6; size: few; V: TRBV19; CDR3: CASRTGYNSPLHF; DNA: TGTGCCAGTAGAACAGGTTATAATTCACCCCTCCACTTT
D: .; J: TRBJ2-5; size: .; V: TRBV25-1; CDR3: CASSARLAGSETQYF; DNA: TGTGCCAGCAGTGCCAGACTGGCGGGGTCGGAGACCCAGTACTTC
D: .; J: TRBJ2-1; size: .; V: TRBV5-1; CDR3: CASSLTGYEQFF; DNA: TGCGCCAGCAGCTTGACAGGGTATGAGCAGTTCTTC
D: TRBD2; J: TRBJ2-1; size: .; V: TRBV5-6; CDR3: CASTLGLEVLVQFF; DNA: TGTGCCAGCACCTTGGGACTAGAAGTACTTGTGCAGTTCTTC
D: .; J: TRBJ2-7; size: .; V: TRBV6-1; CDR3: CASSEAFGGLYEQYF; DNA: TGTGCCAGCAGTGAAGCATTCGGGGGACTTTACGAGCAGTACTTC